Reported below is one T cell receptor (beta chain). Assay used: immunoSEQ multiplex PCR; TCRdb lists only in-frame clones, some missing. The repertoire includes approximately 180,000 clones, around 85% of them detected once, and around 3.3% sits in the top ten. Germline-derived CDR1 and CDR2 are SGHTA and FQGNSA. This CDR3 contains 15 residues. V shed 5 bases and J 5 bases; nucleotides not matched to a gene: 8. The data were taken from a study of blood T cell repertoires in COVID-19. On the study more broadly: PBMCs, B-cell-depleted T cells, or T cells were the source of the cDNA or gDNA that made up the material.

This TCR was sampled from a man aged 60-69 years with acute or convalescent COVID-19. The chain couples TRBV7-2 to TRBJ2-3, with 9 bases identical to TRBD2. Source material: peripheral blood. The CDR3 DNA reads as TGTGCCAGCAGCCCTGGAGGTAGCGGGGGAGATACGCAGTATTTT. Its protein product is CASSPGGSGGDTQYF.